A single sample is the source of the 5 T cell receptor beta chains below, sequenced in a study of graft-versus-host responses after intestinal transplantation. Only in-frame clones appear in the TCRdb table, and some are missing; sequencing was by immunoSEQ multiplex PCR. The sample records approximately 23,000 clones, 35% to 50% being singletons. There were about 200,000 CFSE-labeled responder cells plated together with about 200,000 irradiated, violet-dye-labeled stimulator cells. The sample here was alloreactive CD8+ T cells from a mixed lymphocyte reaction culture, taken before transplantation. The subset here: CFSE-low proliferating T cells sorted from roughly 6-day pre-transplant mixed lymphocyte reaction (GvH or HvG direction). These receptors were obtained from a human patient who was an organ donor for intestinal transplantation.

This clone came up a few times. The rearrangement joins TRBV6-5 to TRBJ1-5; 8 nucleotides align to TRBD1. Germline V CDR1 and CDR2: MNHEY, SVGAGI. The CDR3 runs 14 residues. With V trimmed by 6 bases and J by 7 bases, 8 bases remained unmatched. The CDR3 nucleotides are TGTGCCAGCAGCCTACAGACAGGGGAGCAGCCCCAGCATTTT. Translation: CASSLQTGEQPQHF.

In DNA, the CDR3 is TGCGCCAAAACGGGGGTCCGTGCCCCTCTAGCCAAAAACATTCAGTACTTC. Its protein is CAKTGVRAPLAKNIQYF. V gene TRBV5-1 combines with J gene TRBJ2-4; the D gene is possibly TRBD2 (6 bases). The V and J ends lost 9 bases and 0 bases respectively, with 22 bases between them. The CDR3 runs to 17 residues. Germline V gene sequence: CDR1 SGHRS, CDR2 YFSETQ.

In this sample, this clone turned up a few times. The gene calls are TRBV6-8 and TRBJ2-7; 7 bases map to TRBD2. CDR1 is MNHGY, CDR2 SAAAGT, per germline. The trim removed 0 bases at V and 2 bases at J, leaving 16 bases unmatched. This CDR3 comprises 19 residues. CDR3 residues: CASSYSIPAGVELPYEQYF. For the CDR3, the DNA is TGTGCCAGCAGTTACTCGATTCCGGCGGGAGTAGAGTTACCCTACGAGCAGTACTTC.

The rearrangement joins TRBV11-3 to TRBJ2-4; the match to TRBD2 covers 7 bases. The CDR3 extends over 16 amino acids. Germline V gene data show CDR1 as SGHNT and CDR2 as YENEEA. The V gene end was trimmed by 5 bases and the J gene end by 0 bases; junction bases not matched to a gene: 7. The CDR3 sequence is CASSLGAGEAKNIQYF. CDR3 sequence (DNA): TGTGCCAGCAGCCTAGGCGCGGGAGAAGCCAAAAACATTCAGTACTTC.

This rearrangement joins TRBV7-2 to TRBJ2-3; D unresolved. V lost 6 bases to trimming and J lost 1 base, with 14 bases between them. The CDR3 totals 15 residues. The germline V gene has CDR1 SGHTA and CDR2 FQGNSA. CDR3 protein: CASRSIFLGTDTQYF. The CDR3 region has the DNA TGTGCCAGCAGGTCGATCTTTTTGGGCACAGATACGCAGTATTTT.